These 12 T cell receptor beta chains were sequenced from one sample in a study of brain metastases from non-small cell lung cancer. Sequencing was performed with immunoSEQ multiplex PCR; in TCRdb, only in-frame clones are kept and a portion is missing. The table shows about 1,600 clones, with roughly 80% occurring only once. Input material: tumor-adjacent normal tissue. The receptors here all came from a donor aged 40 or older with non-small cell lung cancer.

The CDR3 loop is CASSLVGRGTEAFF. CDR3 bases: TGCGCCAGCAGCTTGGTGGGACGGGGCACTGAAGCTTTCTTT. J is TRBJ1-1 and V is TRBV5-1; possibly TRBD1 for D (5 bases). Trimming left V 0 bases short and J 4 bases short, with 10 bases between. Germline lookup yields CDR1 SGHRS and CDR2 YFSETQ. The CDR3 spans 14 residues.

This clone came up once. The chain recombines TRBV7-2 with TRBJ2-1; TRBD2 aligns across 8 bases. The CDR3 is 17 amino acids. CDR1 SGHTA and CDR2 FQGNSA come from the germline V gene. V lost 5 bases to trimming and J lost 1 base; unmatched junction nucleotides: 10. The chain's CDR3 is CASSALSGRGSYNEQFF. The CDR3 DNA is TGTGCCAGCAGCGCCCTAAGCGGGAGAGGGTCCTACAATGAGCAGTTCTTC.

The CDR3 nucleotides are TGTGCCAGCAGCTTAAACTGGGGAGAGACCCAGTACTTC. Its translation: CASSLNWGETQYF. V and J are TRBV7-2 and TRBJ2-5; D not certain. Germline values: CDR1 SGHTA, CDR2 FQGNSA. V was cut by 2 bases and J by 4 bases, with 8 bases left in between. This CDR3 is built from 13 residues.

The chain has TRBV6-5 and TRBJ1-5, with 7 bases identical to TRBD1. V dropped 6 bases and J dropped 2; count of bases not matched to a gene: 4. The germline V gene encodes CDR1 MNHEY and CDR2 SVGAGI. The CDR3 runs to 14 residues. CDR3 residues: CASSLDRGNQPQHF. The CDR3 bases are TGTGCCAGCAGCTTAGACAGGGGCAATCAGCCCCAGCATTTT.

The chain recombines TRBV12-3 or TRBV12-4 with TRBJ2-3, with D possibly TRBD2 on 5 matching bases. V was trimmed by 3 bases and J by 2 bases, leaving 6 bases between them. This CDR3 has 13 residues. The CDR3 region is CASSLTTTDTQYF. The DNA for the CDR3 is TGTGCCAGCAGTTTGACTACCACAGATACGCAGTATTTT.

The chain uses TRBV29-1 and TRBJ1-2; D uncertain. Germline V gene sequence: CDR1 SQVTM, CDR2 ANQGSEA. The CDR3 runs to 11 residues. The V end lost 4 bases, the J end lost 4 bases, and 7 bases lay between the germline ends. Here the CDR3 reads CSVGAGYGYTF. For the CDR3, the DNA is TGCAGCGTTGGGGCAGGCTATGGCTACACCTTC.

J is TRBJ1-5 and V is TRBV30; D is unclear. Trimming removed 3 bases at V and 4 bases at J, with 10 bases between. The CDR3 extends over 13 amino acids. Germline CDR1 and CDR2: GTSNPN and SVGIG (reference sequence). CDR3 sequence reads: CAWSAAYNQPQHF. DNA for the CDR3: TGTGCCTGGAGCGCCGCCTATAATCAGCCCCAGCATTTT.

The chain joins TRBV7-8 to TRBJ1-5; 7 bases fit TRBD1. Germline V lookup: CDR1 SGHVS, CDR2 FQNEAQ. The CDR3 runs to 17 residues. The trim removed 1 base at V and 0 bases at J, leaving 6 bases unmatched. The CDR3 is CASSLVPGGYSNQPQHF. CDR3 DNA: TGTGCCAGCAGCTTAGTCCCAGGGGGGTATAGCAATCAGCCCCAGCATTTT.

As concerns this clone: This sequence may be a read error, since a much larger clone differs from it by one base. Other DNA variants within this sample encode the same CDR3. The J gene is TRBJ1-4, the V gene TRBV4-3; the match to TRBD1 covers 7 bases. This CDR3 has 19 residues. From germline, CDR1 is LGHNA and CDR2 YSLEER. Trimming at V came to 6 bases and at J to 4 bases, leaving 20 bases not matched to a gene. CDR3 protein: CASSRGRDSQSPNNEKLFF. As DNA, the CDR3 is TGCGCCAGCAGTAGAGGCCGGGACAGCCAAAGTCCAAATAATGAAAAACTGTTTTTT.

This chain links TRBV5-4 with TRBJ2-3, with 7 bases identical to TRBD2. Germline-derived CDR1 and CDR2 are SGHNT and YYREEE (reference sequence). CDR3 length: 16 amino acids. J was trimmed by 2 bases and V by 2 bases; bases with no gene match: 8. The DNA for the CDR3 is TGTGCCAGCAGCTTAGAACTAGCGACACACACAGATACGCAGTATTTT. Encoded protein: CASSLELATHTDTQYF.

The chain couples TRBV7-9 to TRBJ1-6, with D unresolved. CDR1 SEHNR and CDR2 FQNEAQ come from the germline V gene (reference sequence). This CDR3 spans 16 amino acids. V was clipped by 2 bases and J by 2 bases, with 10 bases between them. The CDR3 sequence: CASSLSPGTYNSPLHF. The DNA for the CDR3 is TGTGCCAGCAGCTTATCACCGGGTACCTATAATTCACCCCTCCACTTT.

This chain joins TRBV19 and TRBJ1-2, with D possibly being TRBD1 (5 bases). CDR1 is LNHDA and CDR2 is SQIVND in the germline V gene (reference sequence). The CDR3 has 12 residues. V lost 4 bases to trimming and J lost 5 bases, with 8 bases between them. CDR3 loop: CASSRQGYGYTF. CDR3 bases: TGTGCCAGTAGTAGGCAGGGATATGGCTACACCTTC. Using reference TRBV19 and TRBJ1-2 for the parts outside the CDR3, the full variable domain is DGGITQSPKYLFRKEGQNVTLSCEQNLNHDAMYWYRQDPGQGLRLIYYSQIVNDFQKGDIAEGYSVSREKKESFPLTVTSAQKNPTAFYLCASSRQGYGYTFGSGTRLTVV.